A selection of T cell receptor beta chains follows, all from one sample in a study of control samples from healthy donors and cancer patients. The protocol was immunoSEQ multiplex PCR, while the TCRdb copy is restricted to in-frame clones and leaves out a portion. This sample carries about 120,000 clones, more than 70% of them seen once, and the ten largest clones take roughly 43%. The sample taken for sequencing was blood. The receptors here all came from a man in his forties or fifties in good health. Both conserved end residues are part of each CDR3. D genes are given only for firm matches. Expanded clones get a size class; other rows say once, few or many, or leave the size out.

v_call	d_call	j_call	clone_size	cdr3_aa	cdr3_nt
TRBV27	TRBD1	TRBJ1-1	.	CASSPAGTGNTEAFF	TGTGCCAGCAGCCCCGCCGGGACAGGGAACACTGAAGCTTTCTTT
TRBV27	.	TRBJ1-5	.	CASRQGNQPQHF	TGTGCCAGCAGGCAGGGCAATCAGCCCCAGCATTTT
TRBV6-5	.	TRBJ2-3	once	CASSYYGNTQYF	TGTGCCAGCAGTTATTATGGAAATACGCAGTATTTT
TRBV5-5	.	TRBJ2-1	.	CASSPWGGANNEQFF	TGTGCCAGCAGCCCCTGGGGGGGCGCAAACAATGAGCAGTTCTTC
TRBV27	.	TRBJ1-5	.	CASSEGGQPQHF	TGTGCCAGCAGTGAGGGCGGTCAGCCCCAGCATTTT
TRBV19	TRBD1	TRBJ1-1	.	CASSSGTGATEAFF	TGTGCCAGTAGTTCGGGGACAGGCGCCACTGAAGCTTTCTTT
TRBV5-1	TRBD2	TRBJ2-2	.	CASSFLGLAGGNTGELFF	TGCGCCAGCAGCTTTTTAGGACTAGCGGGGGGAAACACCGGGGAGCTGTTTTTT
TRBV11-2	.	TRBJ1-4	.	CASSLRDEKLFF	TGTGCCAGCAGCTTACGGGATGAAAAACTGTTTTTT
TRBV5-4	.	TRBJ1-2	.	CASSRGGRRDGYTF	TGTGCCAGCAGCCGAGGGGGGCGAAGGGATGGCTACACCTTC
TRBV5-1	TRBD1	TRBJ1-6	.	CASSPDRGQGNSPLHF	TGCGCCAGCAGCCCCGACAGGGGGCAAGGGAATTCACCCCTCCACTTT
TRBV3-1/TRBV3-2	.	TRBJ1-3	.	CASSQDGGNSGNTIYF	TGTGCCAGCAGCCAAGATGGAGGGAACTCTGGAAACACCATATATTTT
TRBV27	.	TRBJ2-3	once	CASGRGDTQYF	TGTGCCAGCGGTAGGGGAGATACGCAGTATTTT
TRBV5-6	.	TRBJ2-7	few	CASSRTAAYEQYF	TGTGCCAGCAGCAGGACGGCCGCCTACGAGCAGTACTTC
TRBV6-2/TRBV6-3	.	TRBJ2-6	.	CASSLSGRWSGANVLTF	TGTGCCAGCAGCCTTTCCGGTCGCTGGTCTGGGGCCAACGTCCTGACTTTC
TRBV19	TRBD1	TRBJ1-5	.	CASSNPQGAHNQPQHF	TGTGCCAGTAGTAACCCACAGGGGGCGCACAATCAGCCCCAGCATTTT
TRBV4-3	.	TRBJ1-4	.	CASSQGFDRREKLFF	TGCGCCAGCAGCCAAGGTTTTGACAGAAGAGAAAAACTGTTTTTT